The 22 T cell receptor beta chains given below trace back to one sample, sequenced in a study of T-cell memory formation after mild COVID-19 (dated by TCRdb to the early 2020s). Libraries came from 5' RACE. TCRdb names Illumina NovaSeq 6000 as the instrument used. Using fastp trimming at Q25 and MiXCR clonotype assembly, TCRdb reanalyzed the public sequencing data and kept in-frame beta chains. Each CDR3 protein appears once, grouped with its most common genes and DNA. The sample table lists fewer than 350,000 distinct CDR3 sequences, over 15% of them with a count of one. 23% of the sample is taken by the ten largest. The sequencing input was PBMCs or a T cell subset sorted from them (not recorded which). These receptors all come from a man aged 18 to 29 who had mild COVID-19 (a few samples of this study predate the infection). The sample titles of this study are shuffled in the database, so cell type and time point are left out; the donor was told from shared clones.

This clonotype was recorded a few times. The chain employs TRBV12-3 or TRBV12-4 and TRBJ2-2; D perhaps matches TRBD2 (5 bases). Trimming left V 1 base short and J 5 bases short, with 14 bases between. The CDR3 totals 16 residues. The CDR3 nucleotides read TGTGCCAGCAGTTTAGGAGGGATCAGCAGGACCGGGGAGCTGTTTTTT. Residues: CASSLGGISRTGELFF.

The genes are TRBV6-5 and TRBJ1-4, with TRBD1 matching over 10 bases. V lost 2 bases to trimming and J lost 7 bases; unmatched junction nucleotides: 4. The V gene's germline CDR1 is MNHEY and CDR2 SVGAGI. The CDR3 consists of 15 residues. CDR3 sequence: CASSYNGQGVEKLFF. CDR3 coding DNA: TGTGCCAGCAGTTACAACGGACAGGGGGTTGAAAAACTGTTTTTT.

This clonotype has just a few counts. One junction end does not reproduce the germline sequence, and a read error may be involved. The V and J genes are TRBV20-1 and TRBJ1-2; D not certain. Germline V gene lookup returns CDR1 DFQATT and CDR2 SNEGSKA (reference sequence). There are 10 residues in the CDR3. CDR3 bases: TGCAGTGCTAGGTTCCGGGCCACATTTTTC. It encodes CSARFRATFF.

The V and J genes are TRBV4-1 and TRBJ1-1, with a possible D match to TRBD1 (6 bases). The germline V gene has CDR1 MGHRA and CDR2 YSYEKL. V was clipped by 0 bases and J by 2 bases, with 7 bases between them. The CDR3 totals 14 residues. This CDR3 reads CASSQETGNTEAFF. CDR3 bases: TGCGCCAGCAGCCAAGAGACAGGCAACACTGAAGCTTTCTTT.

The chain is built from TRBV7-9 and TRBJ2-3, with D perhaps TRBD1 or TRBD2 (5 bases each). V shed 5 bases and J shed 2 bases, with 11 bases lying between them. CDR3 length: 14 residues. The V gene's germline CDR1 is SEHNR and CDR2 FQNEAQ (reference sequence). CDR3 protein: CASSTQGPTDTQYF. CDR3 DNA sequence: TGTGCCAGCAGCACGCAGGGACCCACAGATACGCAGTATTTT.

This clonotype has only a few counts. The J gene is TRBJ1-1, the V gene TRBV6-5; D remains ambiguous. The ends were cut back, 0 bases at V and 0 bases at J, with 8 bases in the middle. The CDR3 covers 15 residues. CDR1 and CDR2 (germline): MNHEY, SVGAGI. CDR3 nucleotides: TGTGCCAGCAGTTACTCACAGACCATGAACACTGAAGCTTTCTTT. Translation gives CASSYSQTMNTEAFF.

The chain carries TRBV14 and TRBJ1-1; 7 bases align to TRBD1. There are 13 residues in the CDR3. CDR1 and CDR2 from the germline V gene are SGHDN and FVKESK. Trimming cost V 4 bases and J 11 bases; bases outside gene matches: 10. CDR3 amino acids: CASSPTGSDTAFF. CDR3 in DNA: TGTGCCAGCAGCCCGACAGGGTCGGATACGGCTTTCTTT. The entire variable domain, with the rest obtained from reference TRBV14 and TRBJ1-1, is as follows: EAGVTQFPSHSVIEKGQTVTLRCDPISGHDNLYWYRRVMGKEIKFLLHFVKESKQDESGMPNNRFLAERTGGTYSTLKVQPAELEDSGVYFCASSPTGSDTAFFGQGTRLTVV.

This clonotype has a handful of counts. The V and J genes are TRBV11-2 and TRBJ2-1, with TRBD1 as a possible D gene (6 bases). V lost 2 bases, J lost 5 bases, and 10 bases lay in between. This CDR3 contains 14 residues. Germline values: CDR1 SGHAT, CDR2 FQNNGV. CDR3 region: CASSLSRGHNEQFF. For the CDR3, the DNA is TGTGCCAGCAGCTTAAGCAGGGGCCACAATGAGCAGTTCTTC.

This clonotype was counted only a few times. V gene TRBV4-2 combines with J gene TRBJ2-5, with D perhaps being TRBD1 or TRBD2 (5 bases each). The CDR3 covers 16 residues. The V end lost 0 bases, the J end lost 4 bases, and 15 bases lay between the germline ends. Germline V lookup: CDR1 LGHNA, CDR2 YNFKEQ. The chain's CDR3 is CASSQDPGQLGETQYF. The CDR3 DNA follows: TGTGCCAGCAGCCAAGATCCGGGGCAGCTTGGAGAGACCCAGTACTTC.

Of note for this clonotype: Sequence at one end of the junction differs from germline and may be a read error. The chain is built from TRBV7-3 and TRBJ1-2; no clear D. Germline V gene data show CDR1 as SGHTA and CDR2 as FQGTGA. This CDR3 has 14 amino acids. CDR3 protein: CSSSLSSQNYGYTF. CDR3 coding DNA: TGTTCCAGCAGCTTAAGTTCGCAGAACTATGGCTACACCTTC.

The chain combines TRBV7-2 with TRBJ2-5; 10 nucleotides agree with TRBD2. This CDR3 is built from 14 residues. The junction had 3 bases not matched to a gene; V was cut back by 1 base and J by 7 bases. The germline V gene has CDR1 SGHTA and CDR2 FQGNSA. The CDR3 region has the DNA TGTGCCAGCAGCTTAGGCGTAGCGGGGGGGACCCAGTACTTC. The encoded protein is CASSLGVAGGTQYF. Full variable domain (remainder filled in from reference TRBV7-2 and TRBJ2-5): GAGVSQSPSNKVTEKGKDVELRCDPISGHTALYWYRQSLGQGLEFLIYFQGNSAPDKSGLPSDRFSAERTGGSVSTLTIQRTQQEDSAVYLCASSLGVAGGTQYFGPGTRLLVL.

This clonotype was seen only a few times. The CDR3 sequence: CASSLGSRDEQFF. The CDR3 DNA sequence: TGTGCCAGCAGTTTGGGATCGAGGGATGAGCAGTTCTTC. V is TRBV27 and J is TRBJ2-1; tentatively, D is TRBD2 (5 bases). From germline, CDR1 is MNHEY and CDR2 SMNVEV (reference sequence). V was trimmed by 3 bases and J by 8 bases, leaving 11 bases between them. This CDR3 region has 13 residues.

As DNA, the CDR3 is TGTGCCAGCAGCGTCGACACCCTGGGGCAGTACGTC. Its protein product is CASSVDTLGQYV. The chain is built from TRBV9 and TRBJ2-7; the D is unclear. The V end lost 2 bases, the J end lost 9 bases, and 12 bases lay between the germline ends. The germline V gene has CDR1 SGDLS and CDR2 YYNGEE. The CDR3 loop spans 12 amino acids.

This clonotype came up a few times. The CDR3 DNA is TGTGCCAGCGGGACACAGGGAAATTCACCCCTCCACTTT. It encodes CASGTQGNSPLHF. The chain recombines TRBV12-3 or TRBV12-4 with TRBJ1-6, with a possible D match to TRBD1 (6 bases). The V and J ends lost 8 bases and 7 bases respectively, with 12 bases between them. The CDR3 covers 13 residues.

This clonotype came up a few times. The CDR3 ends on some other residue instead of the conserved phenylalanine or tryptophan, so this is likely a read error. The V and J genes are TRBV6-2 or TRBV6-3 and TRBJ1-2; 8 nucleotides align to TRBD1. This CDR3 has 16 amino acids. V was clipped by 6 bases and J by 4 bases; unmatched bases: 13. The germline V gene has CDR1 MNHEY and CDR2 SVGEGT. In DNA form, the CDR3 reads TGTGCCAGCAGATCACCAGGACAGGGTTCTTTCTATGGCTACACCTTA. Translating gives CASRSPGQGSFYGYTL.

V and J are TRBV19 and TRBJ2-5; D remains ambiguous. Germline lookup yields CDR1 LNHDA and CDR2 SQIVND (reference sequence). V was clipped by 7 bases and J by 1 base, with 1 base between them. The CDR3 runs to 10 residues. The CDR3 protein is CASTQETQYF. The CDR3 DNA reads as TGTGCCAGTACCCAAGAGACCCAGTACTTC.

This chain joins TRBV7-2 and TRBJ2-7, with D unclear. Germline CDR1 SGHTA, CDR2 FQGNSA. V dropped 6 bases and J dropped 1 base, with 4 bases sitting between them. The CDR3 has 11 amino acids. The CDR3 reads CASSWSYEQYF. The CDR3, as DNA: TGTGCCAGCAGTTGGTCCTACGAGCAGTACTTC.

V is TRBV6-5 and J is TRBJ1-2, with TRBD1 matching 10 bases. The CDR3 covers 14 residues. Trimming cost V 2 bases and J 6 bases; bases outside gene matches: 3. Germline loops: CDR1 MNHEY, CDR2 SVGAGI. The CDR3 DNA sequence: TGTGCCAGCAGTTACGCCGGGACAGGGGATGGCTACACCTTC. Its translation: CASSYAGTGDGYTF.

This clonotype was found a few times. This chain links TRBV7-9 with TRBJ1-4; 7 bases fit TRBD1. Per germline, CDR1 SEHNR and CDR2 FQNEAQ (reference sequence). The trim removed 6 bases at V and 6 bases at J, leaving 7 bases unmatched. The CDR3 runs 14 residues. CDR3 amino acids: CASSSQGPYEKLFF. CDR3 in DNA: TGTGCCAGCAGTTCACAGGGGCCTTATGAAAAACTGTTTTTT.

The chain recombines TRBV9 with TRBJ1-4, with D possibly TRBD1 on 5 matching bases. With 3 bases removed from V and 8 bases from J, the gap between germline ends came to 17 bases. Germline V gives CDR1 SGDLS, CDR2 YYNGEE. There are 15 residues in the CDR3. This CDR3 reads CASSAHGTVLEKLFF. The CDR3 bases are TGTGCCAGCAGCGCTCACGGGACTGTGCTAGAAAAACTGTTTTTT.

V and J are TRBV4-1 and TRBJ2-2, with TRBD2 identical over 14 bases. The length of the CDR3 is 18 residues. CDR1 and CDR2 (germline): MGHRA, YSYEKL. J gave up 5 bases and V 6 bases, and 11 bases lay outside the gene matches. The CDR3 bases are TGCGCCAGCAGTCGGGGACTAGCGGGGGTCCTGAGGACCGGGGAGCTGTTTTTT. Translated, it gives CASSRGLAGVLRTGELFF.

The table lists this clonotype with many counts. The V and J genes are TRBV29-1 and TRBJ2-3; 9 nucleotides line up with TRBD1. V trimming: 7 bases; J trimming: 7 bases; junction bases outside the gene matches: 9. Germline lookup yields CDR1 SQVTM and CDR2 ANQGSEA. The CDR3 sequence is 13 residues long. CDR3: CSATTGGTNTQYF. The CDR3, as DNA: TGCAGCGCTACGACAGGGGGAACCAATACGCAGTATTTT.